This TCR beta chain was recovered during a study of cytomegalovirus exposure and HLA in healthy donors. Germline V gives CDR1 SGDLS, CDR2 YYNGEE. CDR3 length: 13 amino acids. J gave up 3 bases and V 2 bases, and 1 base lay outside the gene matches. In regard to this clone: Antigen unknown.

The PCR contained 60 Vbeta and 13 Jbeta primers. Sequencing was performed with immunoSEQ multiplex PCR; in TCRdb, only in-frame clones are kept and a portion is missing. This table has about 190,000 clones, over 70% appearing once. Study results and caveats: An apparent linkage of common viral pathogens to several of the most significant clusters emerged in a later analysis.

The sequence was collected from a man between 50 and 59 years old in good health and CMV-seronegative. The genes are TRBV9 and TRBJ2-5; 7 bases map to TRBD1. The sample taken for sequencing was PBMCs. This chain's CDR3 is CASSVDREETQYF. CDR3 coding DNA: TGTGCCAGCAGCGTTGACAGGGAAGAGACCCAGTACTTC.